The rows below give T cell receptor beta chains drawn from one sample of a study of blood T cell repertoires in COVID-19. Profiled with immunoSEQ multiplex PCR; TCRdb holds only in-frame clones, not every one. Of some 140,000 clones detected, roughly four fifths appear once; the ten largest clones hold about a tenth. Sample: peripheral blood. These receptors came from a human donor in a cohort sampled during active COVID-19. CDR3s include the opening cysteine and the closing phenylalanine or tryptophan.

v_call	j_call	cdr3_length	cdr3_aa
TRBV7-3	TRBJ2-2	15	CASSPSDSYTGELFF
TRBV30	TRBJ2-1	13	CAWSPDTYNEQFF
TRBV28	TRBJ1-6	19	CASSSPVDRAFLYNSPLHF
TRBV7-9	TRBJ2-3	15	CASIATGGLTDTQYF
TRBV30	TRBJ1-1	13	CAWSSIRATEAFF
TRBV7-9	TRBJ1-2	11	CASSLGQGSTF
TRBV13	TRBJ2-2	13	CASSFDSTGELFF
TRBV4-2	TRBJ2-7	16	CASSQDPQRNSYEQYF
TRBV7-6	TRBJ2-3	15	CASSSSSGSTDTQYF
TRBV13	TRBJ1-2	15	CASSLIGQVNYGYTF
TRBV4-1	TRBJ1-6	15	CASSKPDAGGSPLHF
TRBV5-1	TRBJ2-7	12	CASSRGRDEQYF
TRBV6-5	TRBJ1-2	15	CASSTTGQGTYGYTF
TRBV4-1	TRBJ1-1	16	CASSRTGAVVNTEAFF
TRBV9	TRBJ1-1	16	CASSGGVAGWNTEAFF
TRBV18	TRBJ2-7	15	CASSRGRDSRNEQYF
TRBV11-2	TRBJ1-2	13	CASSSGPDGGYTF
TRBV30	TRBJ1-2	12	CAWSVGQYGYTF
TRBV10-1	TRBJ2-7	14	CASSEAAANGEQYF
TRBV11-2	TRBJ2-7	13	CASSKQVSYEQYF
TRBV9	TRBJ1-4	16	CASSSRQGLNNEKLFF
TRBV18	TRBJ1-1	15	CASSLGPGWSAEAFF
TRBV4-1	TRBJ2-3	17	CASSRSSTSGFTNTQYF
TRBV12-3/TRBV12-4	TRBJ1-1	13	CASSLNFGTEAFF
TRBV5-5	TRBJ1-5	15	CASSLRQGGNQPQHF
TRBV11-2	TRBJ2-7	12	CASSSDSYEQYF
TRBV30	TRBJ1-2	14	CASSFGRRNYGYTF
TRBV6-5	TRBJ2-5	13	CASRDTSGETQYF
TRBV6-2/TRBV6-3	TRBJ1-1	16	CASSREVRRMETEAFF
TRBV7-8	TRBJ1-5	19	CASSSTTGVSGLRNQPQHF
TRBV6-6	TRBJ1-5	13	CASKTGGLQPQHF
TRBV28	TRBJ1-6	14	CASRERQGGSPLHF
TRBV4-1	TRBJ2-7	18	CASSLTTFLAGGPYEQYF
TRBV7-8	TRBJ2-7	13	CASSIQGAGEQYF
TRBV14	TRBJ2-5	18	CASSQGRGTGPLRQTQYF
TRBV5-1	TRBJ2-3	15	CASSFDQPGIGTQYF
TRBV7-8	TRBJ2-1	17	CASSPPSAGGYSNEQFF
TRBV4-1	TRBJ1-3	17	CASSQVPRGLSGNTIYF
TRBV21-1	TRBJ1-5	15	CASSKRDSPDQPQHF
TRBV5-1	TRBJ2-3	16	CASSLVTAELADTQYF
TRBV5-8	TRBJ2-5	12	CARGGDPETQYF